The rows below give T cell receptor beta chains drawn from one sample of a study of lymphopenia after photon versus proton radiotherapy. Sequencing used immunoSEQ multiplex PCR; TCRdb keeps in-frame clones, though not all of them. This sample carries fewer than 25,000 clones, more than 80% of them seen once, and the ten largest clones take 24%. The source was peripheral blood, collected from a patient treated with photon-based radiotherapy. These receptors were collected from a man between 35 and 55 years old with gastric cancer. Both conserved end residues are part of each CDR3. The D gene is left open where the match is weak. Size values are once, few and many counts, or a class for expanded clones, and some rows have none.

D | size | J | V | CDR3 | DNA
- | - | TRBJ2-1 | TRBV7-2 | CASSDPGLRGSYNEQFF | TGTGCCAGCAGCGACCCCGGGCTAAGGGGCTCCTACAATGAGCAGTTCTTC
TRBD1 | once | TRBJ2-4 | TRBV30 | CAWSPGQKNIQYF | TGTGCCTGGTCCCCGGGACAGAAAAACATTCAGTACTTC
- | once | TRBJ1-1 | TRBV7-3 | CASSLLREGKAFF | TGTGCCAGCAGCTTACTGAGGGAAGGAAAAGCTTTCTTT
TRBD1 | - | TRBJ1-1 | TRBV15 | CATSRKTGGITEAFF | TGTGCCACCAGCAGAAAGACAGGGGGCATTACTGAAGCTTTCTTT
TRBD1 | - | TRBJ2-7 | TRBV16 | CASTRGQGAYEQYF | TGTGCCAGCACCCGTGGACAGGGGGCCTACGAGCAGTACTTC
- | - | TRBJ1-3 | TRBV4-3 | CASSPVLGYGNTIYF | TGCGCCAGCAGCCCTGTCCTGGGCTATGGAAACACCATATATTTT
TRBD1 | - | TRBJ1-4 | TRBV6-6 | CASSSDRGRRKLFF | TGTGCCAGCAGTTCGGACAGGGGGCGGCGAAAACTGTTTTTT
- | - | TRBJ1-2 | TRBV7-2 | CASSLGSYGYTF | TGTGCCAGCAGCTTAGGGAGCTATGGCTACACCTTC
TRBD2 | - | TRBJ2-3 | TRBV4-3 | CASSQGTSGAIGDTQYF | TGCGCCAGCAGCCAGGGGACTAGCGGGGCAATCGGAGATACGCAGTATTTT
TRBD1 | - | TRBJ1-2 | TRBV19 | CASSGTAQTPYGYTF | TGTGCCAGTAGCGGGACAGCTCAAACCCCCTATGGCTACACCTTC
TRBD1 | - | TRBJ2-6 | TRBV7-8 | CASSSWDRSSGANVLTF | TGTGCCAGCAGCTCATGGGACAGGAGCTCTGGGGCCAACGTCCTGACTTTC
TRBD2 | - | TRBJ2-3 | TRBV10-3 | CAIRLAGAGVSTDTQYF | TGTGCCATCAGACTAGCGGGGGCCGGTGTATCCACAGATACGCAGTATTTT
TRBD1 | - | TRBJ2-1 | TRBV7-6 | CASSLVGTGVKNEQFF | TGTGCCAGCAGCTTAGTGGGGACAGGGGTTAAAAATGAGCAGTTCTTC
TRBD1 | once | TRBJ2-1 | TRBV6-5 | CASSYSAGQGVFF | TGTGCCAGCAGTTACTCTGCGGGACAGGGGGTGTTCTTC
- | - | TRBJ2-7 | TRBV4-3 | CASSQDRTRSEQYF | TGCGCCAGCAGCCAAGATCGGACGCGCTCCGAGCAGTACTTC
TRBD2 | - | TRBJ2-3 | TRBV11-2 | CASSGGGDTQYF | TGTGCCAGCAGCGGGGGGGGAGATACGCAGTATTTT
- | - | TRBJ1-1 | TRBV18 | CASSLNGQMNTEAFF | TGTGCCAGCTCCCTCAACGGACAGATGAACACTGAAGCTTTCTTT
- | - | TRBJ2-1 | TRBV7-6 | CASSLGGYHFNNEQFF | TGTGCCAGCAGCTTAGGCGGGTATCACTTTAACAATGAGCAGTTCTTC
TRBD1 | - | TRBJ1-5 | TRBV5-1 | CASSLTGTGGQPQHF | TGCGCCAGCAGCCTAACCGGGACAGGGGGACAGCCCCAGCATTTT
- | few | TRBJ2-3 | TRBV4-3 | CASSQDLLETDTQYF | TGCGCCAGCAGCCAAGATTTACTAGAAACAGATACGCAGTATTTT
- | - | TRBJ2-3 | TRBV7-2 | CASLVAVGTDTQYF | TGTGCCAGCCTCGTAGCGGTAGGCACAGATACGCAGTATTTT
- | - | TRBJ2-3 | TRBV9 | CASSVGVGGHTDTQYF | TGTGCCAGCAGCGTAGGAGTGGGGGGACACACAGATACGCAGTATTTT
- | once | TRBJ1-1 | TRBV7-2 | CASSLSGGYTTEAFF | TGTGCCAGCAGCTTATCAGGAGGGTACACCACTGAAGCTTTCTTT
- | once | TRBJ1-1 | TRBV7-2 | CASSLNSGSMAEAFF | TGTGCCAGCAGCTTAAACTCAGGGAGTATGGCTGAAGCTTTCTTT
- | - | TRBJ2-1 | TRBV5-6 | CASSLVPIKSSYNEQFF | TGTGCCAGCAGCTTGGTCCCTATCAAGAGCTCCTACAATGAGCAGTTCTTC
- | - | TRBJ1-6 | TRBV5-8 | CASRSPLHF | TGTGCCAGCAGATCACCCCTCCACTTT
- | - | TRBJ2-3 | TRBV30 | CAWSVQAGLNTQYF | TGTGCCTGGAGTGTACAGGCAGGGTTGAATACGCAGTATTTT
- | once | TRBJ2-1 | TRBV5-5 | CASSLGESSYNEQFF | TGTGCCAGCAGCTTGGGGGAGAGCTCCTACAATGAGCAGTTCTTC
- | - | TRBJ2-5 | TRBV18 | CASSPRGANQETQYF | TGTGCCAGCTCACCACGGGGGGCAAACCAAGAGACCCAGTACTTC
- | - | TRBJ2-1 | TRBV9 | CASSVDSPNEQFF | TGTGCCAGCAGCGTAGACTCTCCCAATGAGCAGTTCTTC
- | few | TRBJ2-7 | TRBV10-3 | CAIRDTPYEQYF | TGTGCCATCAGAGACACACCCTACGAGCAGTACTTC
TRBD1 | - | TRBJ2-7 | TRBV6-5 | CASSDYRGTEQYF | TGTGCCAGCAGTGACTACAGGGGTACCGAGCAGTACTTC
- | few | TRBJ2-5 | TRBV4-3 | CASSQGVSLSETQYF | TGCGCCAGCAGCCAAGGGGTCTCGCTGTCAGAGACCCAGTACTTC
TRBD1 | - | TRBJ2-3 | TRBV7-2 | CASSEQGGSFTDTQYF | TGTGCCAGCAGCGAACAGGGGGGATCGTTCACAGATACGCAGTATTTT
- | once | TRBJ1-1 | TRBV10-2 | CASSEPGSVTEAFF | TGCGCCAGCAGTGAGCCCGGGTCGGTCACTGAAGCTTTCTTT
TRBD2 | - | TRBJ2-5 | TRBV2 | CASTLGLAETQYF | TGTGCCAGCACCTTGGGACTAGCAGAGACCCAGTACTTC
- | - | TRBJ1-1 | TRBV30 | CASIWTANTEAFF | TGTGCCTCTATATGGACAGCCAACACTGAAGCTTTCTTT
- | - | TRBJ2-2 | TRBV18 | CASSPTGGGSTGELFF | TGTGCCAGCTCACCAACCGGAGGCGGGTCCACCGGGGAGCTGTTTTTT
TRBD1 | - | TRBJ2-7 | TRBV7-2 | CASSLETGSFSEQYF | TGTGCCAGCAGCTTGGAGACAGGGTCGTTCAGCGAGCAGTACTTC
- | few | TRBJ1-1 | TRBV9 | CASSPEVGDPLDTEAFF | TGTGCCAGCAGCCCCGAGGTGGGGGACCCCCTTGACACTGAAGCTTTCTTT
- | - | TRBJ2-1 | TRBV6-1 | CASSLQSSYNEQFF | TGTGCCAGCAGTCTACAAAGCTCCTACAATGAGCAGTTCTTC
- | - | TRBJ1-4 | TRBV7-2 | CASSLARQGRATNEKLFF | TGTGCCAGCAGCTTAGCTCGCCAGGGGAGGGCAACTAATGAAAAACTGTTTTTT
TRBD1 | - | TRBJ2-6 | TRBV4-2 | CASSQEGTGAGANVLTF | TGTGCCAGCAGCCAAGAGGGGACAGGGGCTGGGGCCAACGTCCTGACTTTC
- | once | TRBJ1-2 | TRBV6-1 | CASSHRDLRGYTF | TGTGCCAGCAGTCACCGGGACTTGAGAGGCTACACCTTC
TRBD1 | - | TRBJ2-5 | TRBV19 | CASSITGGRETQYF | TGTGCCAGTAGTATAACAGGGGGCCGGGAGACCCAGTACTTC
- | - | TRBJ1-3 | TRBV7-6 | CASSLDLRTGPSGNTIYF | TGTGCCAGCAGCTTAGACCTTCGGACCGGACCCTCTGGAAACACCATATATTTT
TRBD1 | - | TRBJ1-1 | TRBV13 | CASSATGQGNTEAFF | TGTGCCAGCAGCGCGACGGGACAGGGGAACACTGAAGCTTTCTTT
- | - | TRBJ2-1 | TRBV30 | CAWSVRRGNEQFF | TGTGCCTGGAGTGTACGCAGGGGCAATGAGCAGTTCTTC
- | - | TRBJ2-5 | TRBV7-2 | CASSLKGWETQETQYF | TGTGCCAGCAGCTTAAAGGGCTGGGAGACCCAAGAGACCCAGTACTTC
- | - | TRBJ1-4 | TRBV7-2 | CASSLATVGEKLFF | TGTGCCAGCAGCTTAGCTACGGTGGGGGAAAAACTGTTTTTT